The clone carrying this T cell receptor (beta chain) has just one count. Donors were healthy Caucasian individuals from Russia aged roughly 6 to 90. The sample comes from a study of blood T cells in healthy people across ages. Next came a second PCR, run for roughly 6 to 11 cycles, which used a sample-barcoded 5' primer along with a J-beta primer mix. A minimum of 3 million CDR3-containing paired-end reads was obtained for each sample. TCRdb called the 5' RACE reads again in MiXCR, with one record for every CDR3 protein. The table shows about 500,000 distinct CDR3 sequences, with 24% occurring only once. The sample also formed part of further work on T cells of mothers and their children. That source notes: A slight, non-significant increase in overlap was found for related mother-child pairs relative to unrelated pairs.

The source of this sequence is a boy between 10 and 17 years old in good health. Sequencing was carried out using blood.

The CDR3 here is CASSLFLERGITDTQYF. Here the CDR3 DNA reads TGTGCCAGCAGCTTGTTCCTGGAACGAGGGATCACAGATACGCAGTATTTT. This chain joins TRBV11-2 and TRBJ2-3, with D tentatively TRBD2 (5 bases). V was trimmed by 3 bases and J by 2 bases, leaving 18 bases between them. The CDR3 runs to 17 residues. The V gene's germline CDR1 is SGHAT and CDR2 FQNNGV. Based on the CDR3 plus reference TRBV11-2 and TRBJ2-3, the full variable domain is EAGVAQSPRYKIIEKRQSVAFWCNPISGHATLYWYQQILGQGPKLLIQFQNNGVVDDSQLPKDRFSAERLKGVDSTLKIQPAKLEDSAVYLCASSLFLERGITDTQYFGPGTRLTVL.